This TCR beta chain was documented in a study of type 1 and type 2 diabetes patients. Background on the study: From PBMCs, CD4+ and CD8+ T cells were isolated by magnetic microbeads. The whole study generated approximately 19 million paired-end reads.

This clonotype was found a few times. The germline V and J ends were trimmed by 1 base and 3 bases, with 3 bases remaining between them. CDR3 size: 13 residues. From germline, CDR1 is MGHDK and CDR2 SYGVNS. All diabetic donors were classified as either type 1 or type 2 diabetes. Other autoimmune diseases and infections within the past four weeks excluded donors. The PCR template was genomic DNA. The TCR beta CDR3 region was amplified using 30 forward and 13 reverse primers. TCRdb redid the calling of the multiplex PCR reads with MiXCR, one entry per CDR3 protein. The sample consists of approximately 260,000 distinct CDR3 sequences, around 47% of them appearing once.

The rearrangement joins TRBV25-1 to TRBJ1-4, with D hard to call. The sequence was collected from a man younger than 30 with type 2 diabetes. Sequencing input: peripheral blood mononuclear cells (PBMCs). Written as DNA, the CDR3 is TGTGCCAGCAGTGAATCTCCTAATGAAAAACTGTTTTTT. Its translation is CASSESPNEKLFF.